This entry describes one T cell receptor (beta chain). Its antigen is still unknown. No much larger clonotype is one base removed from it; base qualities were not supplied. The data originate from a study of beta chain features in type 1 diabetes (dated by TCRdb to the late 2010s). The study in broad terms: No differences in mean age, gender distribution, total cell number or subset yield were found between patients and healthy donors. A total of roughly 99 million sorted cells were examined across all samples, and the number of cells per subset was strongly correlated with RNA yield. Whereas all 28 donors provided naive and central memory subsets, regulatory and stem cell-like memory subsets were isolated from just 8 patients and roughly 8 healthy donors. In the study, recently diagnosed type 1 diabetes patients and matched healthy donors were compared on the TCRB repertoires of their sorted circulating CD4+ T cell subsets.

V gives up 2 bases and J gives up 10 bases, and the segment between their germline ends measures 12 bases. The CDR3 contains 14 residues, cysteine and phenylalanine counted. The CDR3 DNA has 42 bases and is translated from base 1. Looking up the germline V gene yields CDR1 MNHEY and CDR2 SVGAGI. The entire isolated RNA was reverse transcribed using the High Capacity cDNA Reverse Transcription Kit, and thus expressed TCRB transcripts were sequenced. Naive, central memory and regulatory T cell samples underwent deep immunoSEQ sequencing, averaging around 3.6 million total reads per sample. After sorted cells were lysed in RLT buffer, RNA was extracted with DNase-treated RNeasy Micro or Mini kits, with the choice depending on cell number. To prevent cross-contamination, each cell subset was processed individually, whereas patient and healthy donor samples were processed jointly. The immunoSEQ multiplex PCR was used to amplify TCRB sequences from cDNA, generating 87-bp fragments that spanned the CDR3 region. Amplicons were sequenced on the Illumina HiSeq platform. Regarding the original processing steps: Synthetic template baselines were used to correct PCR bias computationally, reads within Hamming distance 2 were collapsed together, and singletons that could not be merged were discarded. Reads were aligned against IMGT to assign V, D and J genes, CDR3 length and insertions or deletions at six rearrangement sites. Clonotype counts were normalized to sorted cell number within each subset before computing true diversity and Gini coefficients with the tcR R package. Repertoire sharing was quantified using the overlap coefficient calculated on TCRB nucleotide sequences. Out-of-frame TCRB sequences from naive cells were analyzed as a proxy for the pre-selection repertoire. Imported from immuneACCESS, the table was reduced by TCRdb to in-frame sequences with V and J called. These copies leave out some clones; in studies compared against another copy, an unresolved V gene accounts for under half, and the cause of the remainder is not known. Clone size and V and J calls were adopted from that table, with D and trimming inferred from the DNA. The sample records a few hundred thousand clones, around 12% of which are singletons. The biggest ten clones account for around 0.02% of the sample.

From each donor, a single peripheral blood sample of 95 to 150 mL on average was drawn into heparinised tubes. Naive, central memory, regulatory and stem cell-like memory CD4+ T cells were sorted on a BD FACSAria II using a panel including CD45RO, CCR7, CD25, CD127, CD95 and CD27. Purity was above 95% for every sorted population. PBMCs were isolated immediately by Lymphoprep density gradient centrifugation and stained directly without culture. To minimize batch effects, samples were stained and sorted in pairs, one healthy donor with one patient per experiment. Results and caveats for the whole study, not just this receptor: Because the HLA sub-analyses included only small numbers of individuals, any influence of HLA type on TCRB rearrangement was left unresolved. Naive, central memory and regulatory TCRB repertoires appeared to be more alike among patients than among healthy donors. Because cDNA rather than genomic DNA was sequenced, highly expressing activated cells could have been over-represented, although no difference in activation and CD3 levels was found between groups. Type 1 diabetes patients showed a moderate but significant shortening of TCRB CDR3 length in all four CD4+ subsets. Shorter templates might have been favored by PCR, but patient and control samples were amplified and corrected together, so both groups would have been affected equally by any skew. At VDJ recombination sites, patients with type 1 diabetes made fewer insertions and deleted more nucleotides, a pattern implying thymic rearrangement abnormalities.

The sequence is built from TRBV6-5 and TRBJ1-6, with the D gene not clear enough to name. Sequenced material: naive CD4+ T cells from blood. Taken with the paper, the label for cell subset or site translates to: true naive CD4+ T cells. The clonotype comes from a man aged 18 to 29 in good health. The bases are TGTGCCAGCAGTTACGCCGGGGTAGGGTCACCCCTCCACTTT. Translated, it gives CASSYAGVGSPLHF.